One sample yielded the 23 T cell receptor beta chains listed below, sequenced in a study of T-cell memory formation after mild COVID-19. TCRdb used MiXCR to reprocess the 5' RACE reads, holding one entry per CDR3 protein. This table holds more than 250,000 distinct CDR3 sequences, around 17% found once. Sequencing used PBMCs or a T cell subset sorted from them (not recorded which). These receptors were obtained from a man between 18 and 29 years old who had mild COVID-19 (a few samples of this study predate the infection). Cell type and time point are not known.

This chain uses TRBV10-3 with TRBJ2-7, with D perhaps TRBD1 (6 bases). The germline CDR1 and CDR2 sequences are ENHRY and SYGVKD. The V end lost 4 bases, the J end lost 1 base, and 8 bases lay between the germline ends. This CDR3 region has 13 residues. The CDR3 DNA is TGTGCCATCAGTGCCGGACAGTCCTACGAGCAGTACGTC. Encoded protein: CAISAGQSYEQYV.

This clonotype occurred many times. This sequence joins TRBV5-1 and TRBJ2-1, with TRBD1 matching 12 bases. Germline CDR1 is SGHRS and CDR2 is YFSETQ. The CDR3 length is 15 residues. V shed 3 bases and J 6 bases; nucleotides not matched to a gene: 4. The CDR3 spells CASSSRDRGPNEQFF. The CDR3 nucleotides are TGCGCCAGCAGCTCCCGGGACAGGGGGCCCAATGAGCAGTTCTTC.

A few counts support this clonotype. The chain recombines TRBV29-1 with TRBJ1-2; possibly TRBD1 for D (6 bases). The CDR3 is 13 amino acids. Trimming removed 0 bases at V and 6 bases at J, with 11 bases between. In germline, CDR1 is SQVTM, CDR2 ANQGSEA. The CDR3: CSVEEDPGDGYTF. As DNA, the CDR3 is TGCAGCGTTGAAGAGGATCCAGGGGATGGCTACACCTTC.

This rearrangement joins TRBV6-2 or TRBV6-3 to TRBJ2-3; TRBD2 matches at 7 bases. Germline lookup yields CDR1 MNHEY and CDR2 SVGEGT. V shed 8 bases, J shed 4 bases, and the junction held 12 bases outside the gene matches. The CDR3 runs to 15 residues. This CDR3 reads CASSGRGVGADTQYF. The CDR3 nucleotides are TGTGCCAGCTCTGGACGGGGGGTCGGCGCAGATACGCAGTATTTT.

This chain joins TRBV7-2 and TRBJ1-1, with D perhaps TRBD1 (5 bases). Trimming removed 10 bases at V and 0 bases at J, with 12 bases between. This CDR3 is built from 13 residues. Germline CDR1 SGHTA, CDR2 FQGNSA. The CDR3 sequence: CATGTAMNTEAFF. CDR3 bases: TGTGCCACCGGGACGGCAATGAACACTGAAGCTTTCTTT.

The V call is TRBV2, the J call TRBJ2-3; D unclear. The CDR3 runs to 14 residues. Germline V gene lookup returns CDR1 SNHLY and CDR2 FYNNEI. V lost 3 bases and J 1 base, leaving 8 bases between the germline ends. Here the CDR3 DNA reads TGTGCCAGCAGTGACGCGGCTGGCACAGATACGCAGTATTTT. Its protein is CASSDAAGTDTQYF.

The rearrangement joins TRBV11-2 to TRBJ2-1; possible D gene TRBD1, 6 bases. V shed 4 bases and J shed 5 bases, with 12 bases lying between them. Germline CDR1 is SGHAT and CDR2 is FQNNGV. The CDR3 totals 14 residues. The CDR3 DNA sequence: TGTGCCAGCAGCTACCTCCGACAGGACAATGAGCAGTTCTTC. Amino acids: CASSYLRQDNEQFF.

This chain links TRBV6-2 or TRBV6-3 with TRBJ2-5, with TRBD2 as a possible D gene (6 bases). Trimming stripped 6 bases from V and 5 bases from J, with 19 bases between. Germline CDR1 reads MNHEY; CDR2 reads SVGEGT. The CDR3 extends over 15 amino acids. The DNA of the CDR3 is TGTGCCAGCAGCCCCGACGCTAGCGAGGCGGAGACCCAGTACTTC. Residues: CASSPDASEAETQYF.

The chain recombines TRBV4-3 with TRBJ1-1; D gene unclear. Trimming stripped 1 base from V and 1 base from J, with 7 bases between. This CDR3 comprises 14 residues. CDR1 is LGHNA and CDR2 is YSLEER in the germline V gene. Here the CDR3 DNA reads TGCGCCAGCAGCCAAGTAGGGCAGAACACTGAAGCTTTCTTT. It is translated as CASSQVGQNTEAFF.

This clonotype was seen a few times. This sequence joins TRBV6-6 and TRBJ1-2, with unresolved D. V lost 11 bases to trimming and J lost 6 bases, with 10 bases between them. CDR1 MNHNY and CDR2 SVGAGI come from the germline V gene (reference sequence). The CDR3 runs to 10 residues. This chain's CDR3 is CAGGPDGYTF. The DNA for the CDR3 is TGTGCCGGCGGACCCGATGGCTACACCTTC.

In this sample, this clonotype turned up a few times. The rearrangement joins TRBV5-6 to TRBJ2-1; perhaps TRBD1 as D (6 bases). V was trimmed by 2 bases and J by 0 bases, leaving 12 bases between them. The CDR3 loop spans 16 amino acids. Germline V lookup: CDR1 SGHDT, CDR2 YYEEEE. For the CDR3, the DNA is TGTGCCAGCAGCTTCATGGGACAAAACTCCTACAATGAGCAGTTCTTC. It codes for CASSFMGQNSYNEQFF. Variable domain in full (rest from reference TRBV5-6 and TRBJ2-1): DAGVTQSPTHLIKTRGQQVTLRCSPKSGHDTVSWYQQALGQGPQFIFQYYEEEERQRGNFPDRFSGHQFPNYSSELNVNALLLGDSALYLCASSFMGQNSYNEQFFGPGTRLTVL.

This clonotype appeared a few times. The chain links TRBV4-1 to TRBJ1-4; D possibly corresponds to TRBD1 (5 bases). The CDR3 runs to 14 residues. Germline V CDR1 and CDR2: MGHRA, YSYEKL. V lost 4 bases, J lost 5 bases, and 11 bases lay in between. The CDR3 nucleotides read TGCGCCAGCAGCCTCAGGGATACCAATGAAAAACTGTTTTTT. Residues: CASSLRDTNEKLFF.

The CDR3 nucleotides are TGCAGCGTTGAAGCGGCAGGAGGAGGGGAGACCCAGTACTTC. It yields the protein CSVEAAGGGETQYF. This chain joins TRBV29-1 and TRBJ2-5; TRBD2 is a possible D gene (6 bases). Germline loops: CDR1 SQVTM, CDR2 ANQGSEA. Between the trimmed V and J ends, which lost 1 base and 5 bases, there was a span of 14 bases. The CDR3 loop spans 14 amino acids.

The rearrangement joins TRBV7-9 to TRBJ2-2; TRBD2 agrees at 8 bases. Losses at the gene ends were 5 bases for V and 4 bases for J; bases not matched to a gene: 9. CDR3 length equals 16 residues. Germline V lookup: CDR1 SEHNR, CDR2 FQNEAQ (reference sequence). In nucleotides, the CDR3 is TGTGCCAGCAGCCCCTGGCGGGGGGCAGGCACCGGGGAGCTGTTTTTT. It is translated as CASSPWRGAGTGELFF.

V usage is TRBV12-3 or TRBV12-4 and J usage is TRBJ1-2; D not resolved. This CDR3 has 12 amino acids. Trimming shortened V by 3 bases and J by 5 bases, and 7 bases separated the two germline ends. For the CDR3, the DNA is TGTGCCAGCAGTTTCAGTCCGTATGGCTACACCTTC. It encodes CASSFSPYGYTF.

The genes are TRBV18 and TRBJ1-1; a weak D match, TRBD1 (5 bases). This CDR3 has 15 residues. Germline loops: CDR1 KGHSH, CDR2 LQKENI. V was trimmed by 6 bases and J by 8 bases, leaving 22 bases between them. CDR3 region: CASSRQGTGTLEAFF. CDR3 coding DNA: TGTGCCAGCTCCCGGCAGGGAACCGGTACCCTGGAAGCTTTCTTT.

The V and J genes are TRBV6-2 or TRBV6-3 and TRBJ2-1; tentatively, D is TRBD2 (5 bases). With 8 bases removed from V and 5 bases from J, the gap between germline ends came to 13 bases. The germline gives CDR1 MNHEY, CDR2 SVGEGT. The CDR3 runs to 13 residues. This chain's CDR3 is CASRGWVNNEQFF. CDR3 in DNA: TGTGCCAGCCGGGGATGGGTGAACAATGAGCAGTTCTTC.

This chain links TRBV5-6 with TRBJ2-5, with 9 nucleotides matching TRBD1. V dropped 7 bases and J dropped 6; count of bases not matched to a gene: 4. The CDR3 length is 12 residues. CDR1 is SGHDT, CDR2 YYEEEE, per germline. This CDR3 is CASGQGIKTQYF. The CDR3 DNA sequence: TGTGCCAGCGGACAGGGGATAAAGACCCAGTACTTC.

This clonotype was detected only a few times. The CDR3: CASSLRDSYTDTQYF. CDR3 DNA: TGTGCCAGCAGTTTAAGGGACAGTTACACAGATACGCAGTATTTT. This chain uses TRBV12-3 or TRBV12-4 with TRBJ2-3; TRBD1 matches 7 bases. J gave up 2 bases and V 2 bases, and 4 bases lay outside the gene matches. There are 15 residues in the CDR3.

V gene TRBV6-5 combines with J gene TRBJ2-7; perhaps TRBD1 as D (6 bases). V lost 6 bases, J lost 2 bases, and 14 bases lay in between. The CDR3 has 14 amino acids. Germline CDR1 MNHEY, CDR2 SVGAGI. The CDR3 loop is CASRQGKLTYEQYF. CDR3 DNA sequence: TGTGCCAGCAGACAGGGCAAGCTGACCTACGAGCAGTACTTC.

This clonotype occurred a few times. For the CDR3, the DNA is TGTGCCAGCAGCTTACAGGCGTACCAAGAGACCCAGTACTTC. Its protein is CASSLQAYQETQYF. The chain is built from TRBV7-2 and TRBJ2-5; D is unclear. Germline CDR1 reads SGHTA; CDR2 reads FQGNSA. Trimming shortened V by 2 bases and J by 0 bases, and 7 bases separated the two germline ends. The CDR3 has 14 residues.

This clonotype was picked up a small number of times. The V and J genes are TRBV7-2 and TRBJ1-6; D perhaps matches TRBD1 (5 bases). This CDR3 is built from 13 residues. Trimming removed 11 bases from V and 5 bases from J, with 13 bases in between. Germline assignment: CDR1 SGHTA and CDR2 FQGNSA. CDR3 bases: TGTGCCGGGAGAGGGGTCAATAATTCACCCCTCCACTTT. Protein product: CAGRGVNNSPLHF.

The CDR3 loop is CASSFYGGVGDTQYF. CDR3 DNA sequence: TGTGCCAGCAGCTTCTACGGGGGGGTCGGGGATACGCAGTATTTT. This chain connects TRBV7-2 to TRBJ2-3, with 8 bases matching TRBD2. The junction had 8 bases not matched to a gene; V was cut back by 3 bases and J by 6 bases. Germline values: CDR1 SGHTA, CDR2 FQGNSA. CDR3 length: 15 residues.